A single sample is the source of the 15 T cell receptor beta chains below, sequenced in a study of cytomegalovirus exposure and HLA in healthy donors. It was with 60 Vbeta and 13 Jbeta primers that the PCR ran. Libraries were prepared by immunoSEQ multiplex PCR; TCRdb keeps only in-frame clonotypes and omits some of them. The data hold about 140,000 clones, with nearly 80% observed a single time. The specimen sequenced was PBMCs. Every receptor here comes from a male donor in good health and CMV-seronegative.

The rearrangement links TRBV2 to TRBJ2-5, with TRBD1 identical over 8 bases. CDR1 and CDR2 from the germline V gene are SNHLY and FYNNEI. CDR3 length: 14 residues. Unmatched junction bases numbered 9, after V lost 7 bases and J lost 5 bases. The CDR3 loop reads CASTSDRARETQYF. CDR3 in DNA: TGTGCCAGCACTTCGGACAGGGCACGGGAGACCCAGTACTTC.

This clone turned up a few times. This chain joins TRBV7-9 and TRBJ1-5, with 7 positions matching TRBD1. The length of the CDR3 is 15 residues. V gave up 5 bases and J gave up 0 bases; unmatched junction bases: 4. Germline CDR1 is SEHNR and CDR2 is FQNEAQ (reference sequence). This CDR3 is CASSRTGDSNQPQHF. The CDR3 bases are TGTGCCAGCAGCCGGACAGGAGATAGCAATCAGCCCCAGCATTTT.

The rearrangement links TRBV9 to TRBJ2-5; D might be TRBD2 (5 bases). Per the germline V gene, CDR1 is SGDLS and CDR2 is YYNGEE. Between the trimmed V and J ends, which lost 3 bases and 5 bases, there was a span of 20 bases. The CDR3 loop spans 16 amino acids. CDR3 protein: CASSAPGSRLGETQYF. The DNA for the CDR3 is TGTGCCAGCAGCGCACCTGGGAGCCGGCTGGGGGAGACCCAGTACTTC.

This clone was seen a handful of times. V gene TRBV9 combines with J gene TRBJ1-4; no definite D call. The CDR3 covers 15 residues. The V end lost 1 base, the J end lost 0 bases, and 7 bases lay between the germline ends. In germline, CDR1 is SGDLS, CDR2 YYNGEE. CDR3 residues: CASSVSPATNEKLFF. CDR3 coding DNA: TGTGCCAGCAGCGTAAGCCCCGCAACTAATGAAAAACTGTTTTTT.

The chain employs TRBV7-6 and TRBJ2-5; 12 bases line up with TRBD2. V lost 5 bases to trimming and J lost 1 base; unmatched junction nucleotides: 5. Germline CDR1 SGHVS, CDR2 FNYEAQ. This CDR3 is built from 16 residues. The CDR3 is CASSPTSGGLQETQYF. The CDR3 region has the DNA TGTGCCAGCAGCCCGACTAGCGGGGGTCTCCAAGAGACCCAGTACTTC.

This clone was picked up a small number of times. This sequence joins TRBV4-3 and TRBJ1-4; tentatively, D is TRBD1 (6 bases). The CDR3 spans 16 residues. V shed 2 bases and J shed 6 bases, with 16 bases lying between them. Germline CDR1 is LGHNA and CDR2 is YSLEER. The CDR3 reads CASSQYQTGSDEKLFF. The CDR3 nucleotides read TGCGCCAGCAGCCAATACCAAACAGGGTCTGATGAAAAACTGTTTTTT.

This chain joins TRBV11-2 and TRBJ2-1, with TRBD1 identical over 7 bases. The CDR3 consists of 16 residues. Germline values: CDR1 SGHAT, CDR2 FQNNGV. Germline trimming cut 1 base from V and 4 bases from J; bases unmatched to any gene: 7. CDR3 DNA: TGTGCCAGCAGCTTAGTGTACAGGGGAATTTACAATGAGCAGTTCTTC. It specifies CASSLVYRGIYNEQFF.

The genes are TRBV13 and TRBJ2-2; 8 bases map to TRBD2. Per germline, CDR1 PRHDT and CDR2 FYEKMQ (reference sequence). Trimming removed 4 bases from V and 7 bases from J; junction bases left unmatched: 11. The length of the CDR3 is 16 residues. The CDR3 here is CASSYRRAGADGELFF. The CDR3 nucleotides read TGTGCCAGCAGCTATAGACGAGCGGGGGCTGACGGGGAGCTGTTTTTT. Full variable domain (remainder filled in from reference TRBV13 and TRBJ2-2): AAGVIQSPRHLIKEKRETATLKCYPIPRHDTVYWYQQGPGQDPQFLISFYEKMQSDKGSIPDRFSAQQFSDYHSELNMSSLELGDSALYFCASSYRRAGADGELFFGEGSRLTVL.

This clone was seen just once. The chain is built from TRBV19 and TRBJ2-2, with 15 bases matching TRBD2. V shed 7 bases, J shed 6 bases, and the junction held 6 bases outside the gene matches. The germline V gene has CDR1 LNHDA and CDR2 SQIVND (reference sequence). The CDR3 extends over 16 amino acids. The CDR3 is CASIGLAGGSAGELFF. CDR3 nucleotide sequence: TGTGCCAGTATCGGACTAGCGGGGGGGTCTGCCGGGGAGCTGTTTTTT.

The V call is TRBV5-6, the J call TRBJ2-1; the match to TRBD1 covers 7 bases. The CDR3 has 15 residues. CDR1 SGHDT and CDR2 YYEEEE come from the germline V gene. V gave up 7 bases and J gave up 4 bases; unmatched junction bases: 11. The CDR3 DNA sequence: TGTGCCAGCGCTAACCCGACAGGGAGATACAATGAGCAGTTCTTC. Its protein is CASANPTGRYNEQFF.

The chain couples TRBV5-4 to TRBJ2-2; 7 bases are a match to TRBD2. CDR1 and CDR2 (germline): SGHNT, YYREEE (reference sequence). The CDR3 extends over 15 amino acids. The V segment lost 10 bases and the J segment 3 bases; nucleotides outside the gene matches: 12. This chain's CDR3 is CADSPGTTDTGELFF. DNA for the CDR3: TGTGCCGACTCACCTGGGACTACCGACACCGGGGAGCTGTTTTTT. Variable domain in full (rest from reference TRBV5-4 and TRBJ2-2): ETGVTQSPTHLIKTRGQQVTLRCSSQSGHNTVSWYQQALGQGPQFIFQYYREEENGRGNFPPRFSGLQFPNYSSELNVNALELDDSALYLCADSPGTTDTGELFFGEGSRLTVL.

Only one count was recorded for this clone. The chain employs TRBV7-9 and TRBJ1-1; TRBD1 might be the D (6 bases). Trimming removed 1 base from V and 8 bases from J, with 11 bases in between. The V gene's germline CDR1 is SEHNR and CDR2 FQNEAQ (reference sequence). This CDR3 is 13 amino acids long. CDR3 DNA: TGTGCCAGCAGCTTAGGGACAGCAGGCGAAGCTTTCTTT. Protein sequence: CASSLGTAGEAFF. Filled out from reference TRBV7-9 and TRBJ1-1, the complete variable domain reads DTGVSQNPRHKITKRGQNVTFRCDPISEHNRLYWYRQTLGQGPEFLTYFQNEAQLEKSRLLSDRFSAERPKGSFSTLEIQRTEQGDSAMYLCASSLGTAGEAFFGQGTRLTVV.

This chain joins TRBV19 and TRBJ2-2; 11 nucleotides agree with TRBD2. This CDR3 has 14 amino acids. The ends lost 7 bases at V and 7 bases at J; junction bases unmatched: 5. Germline CDR1 is LNHDA and CDR2 is SQIVND (reference sequence). The chain's CDR3 is CASKYSGGVGELFF. The CDR3 nucleotides read TGTGCCAGTAAATATAGCGGGGGGGTCGGGGAGCTGTTTTTT.

V usage is TRBV6-6 and J usage is TRBJ1-5, with D possibly being TRBD1 (6 bases). CDR3 size: 15 residues. V gave up 3 bases and J gave up 7 bases, with 16 bases separating them. Germline V CDR1 and CDR2: MNHNY, SVGAGI (reference sequence). CDR3 in DNA: TGTGCCAGCAGTTATTGGGACACGGCAGAGCAGCCCCAGCATTTT. This gives the protein CASSYWDTAEQPQHF.

This chain connects TRBV6-5 to TRBJ2-5; 7 nucleotides match TRBD2. The CDR3 loop spans 15 amino acids. Germline V gene lookup returns CDR1 MNHEY and CDR2 SVGAGI. The V gene end was trimmed by 6 bases and the J gene end by 5 bases; junction bases not matched to a gene: 12. CDR3 sequence reads: CASSHRLAYLETQYF. Written as DNA, the CDR3 is TGTGCCAGCAGCCACCGACTAGCATATCTTGAGACCCAGTACTTC.